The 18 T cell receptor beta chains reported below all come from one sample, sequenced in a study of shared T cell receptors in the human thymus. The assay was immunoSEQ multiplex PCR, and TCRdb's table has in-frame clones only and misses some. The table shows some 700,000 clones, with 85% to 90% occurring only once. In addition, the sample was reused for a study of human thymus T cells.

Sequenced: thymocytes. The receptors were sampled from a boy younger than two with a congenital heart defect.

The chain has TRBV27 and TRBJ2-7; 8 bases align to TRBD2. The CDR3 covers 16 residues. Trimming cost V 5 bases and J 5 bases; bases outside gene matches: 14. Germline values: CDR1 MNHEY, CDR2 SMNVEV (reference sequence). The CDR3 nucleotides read TGTGCCAGCAGTCCCCGAGGTAGCGGGATTTCTCACGAGCAGTACTTC. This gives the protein CASSPRGSGISHEQYF.

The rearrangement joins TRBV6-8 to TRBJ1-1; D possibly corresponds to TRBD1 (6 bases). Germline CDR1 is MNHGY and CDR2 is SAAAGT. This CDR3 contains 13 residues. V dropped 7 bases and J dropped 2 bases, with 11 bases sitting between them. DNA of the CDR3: TGTGCCAGCACCGGACAGCTCAACACTGAAGCTTTCTTT. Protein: CASTGQLNTEAFF.

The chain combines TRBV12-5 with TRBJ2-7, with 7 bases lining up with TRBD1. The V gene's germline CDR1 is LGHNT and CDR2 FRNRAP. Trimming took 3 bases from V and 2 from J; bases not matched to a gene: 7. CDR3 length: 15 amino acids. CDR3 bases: TGTGCTAGTGGTTTTCATGACAGGGCCCCCTACGAGCAGTACTTC. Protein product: CASGFHDRAPYEQYF.

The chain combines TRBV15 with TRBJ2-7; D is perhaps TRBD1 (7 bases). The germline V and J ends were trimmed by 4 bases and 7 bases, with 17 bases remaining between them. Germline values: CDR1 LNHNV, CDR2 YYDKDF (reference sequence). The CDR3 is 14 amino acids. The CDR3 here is CATSTIDRAGEQYF. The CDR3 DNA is TGTGCCACCAGCACCATAGACAGGGCGGGGGAGCAGTACTTC.

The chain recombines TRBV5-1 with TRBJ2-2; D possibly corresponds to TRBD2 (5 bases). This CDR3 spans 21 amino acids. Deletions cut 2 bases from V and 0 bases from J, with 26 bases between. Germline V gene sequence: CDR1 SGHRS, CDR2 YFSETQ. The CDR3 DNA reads TGCGCCAGCAGCTTTGAGCTATCTGGCGTTGTAGCGACCGCGAACACCGGGGAGCTGTTTTTT. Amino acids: CASSFELSGVVATANTGELFF.

The chain's CDR3 is CASTQLAGALDEQFF. In DNA form, the CDR3 reads TGTGCCAGCACTCAACTAGCGGGAGCTCTGGATGAGCAGTTCTTC. The chain carries TRBV7-2 and TRBJ2-1; TRBD2 aligns across 11 bases. Germline-derived CDR1 and CDR2 are SGHTA and FQGNSA. This CDR3 has 15 amino acids. Germline trimming cut 7 bases from V and 8 bases from J; bases unmatched to any gene: 10.

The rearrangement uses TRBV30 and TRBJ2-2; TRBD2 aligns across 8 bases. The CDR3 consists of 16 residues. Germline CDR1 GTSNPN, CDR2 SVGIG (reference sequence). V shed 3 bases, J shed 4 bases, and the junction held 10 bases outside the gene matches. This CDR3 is CAWRDPGTRVTGELFF. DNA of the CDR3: TGTGCCTGGAGGGACCCCGGGACTAGGGTCACCGGGGAGCTGTTTTTT.

For the CDR3, the DNA is TGTGCCTGTGGACACCGCCATCAGCCCCAGCATTTT. Translated: CACGHRHQPQHF. This sequence joins TRBV30 and TRBJ1-5; tentative D call: TRBD1 (5 bases). The CDR3 covers 12 residues. The V end lost 6 bases, the J end lost 5 bases, and 11 bases lay between the germline ends. Germline CDR1 reads GTSNPN; CDR2 reads SVGIG (reference sequence).

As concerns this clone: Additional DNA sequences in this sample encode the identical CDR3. The CDR3 is CSASEYNEQFF. DNA for the CDR3: TGCAGTGCTAGCGAGTACAATGAGCAGTTCTTC. The rearrangement links TRBV20-1 to TRBJ2-1; the D is unclear. From germline, CDR1 is DFQATT and CDR2 SNEGSKA (reference sequence). The CDR3 runs to 11 residues. The V gene lost 3 bases and the J gene lost 4 bases, with 4 bases spanning the gap.

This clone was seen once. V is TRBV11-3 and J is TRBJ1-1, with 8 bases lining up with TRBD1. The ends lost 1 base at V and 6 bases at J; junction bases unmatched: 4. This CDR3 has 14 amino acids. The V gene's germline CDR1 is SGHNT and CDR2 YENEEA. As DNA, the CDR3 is TGTGCCAGCAGCTTAGTCTCAGGGGGCTCTGAAGCTTTCTTT. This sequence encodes CASSLVSGGSEAFF.

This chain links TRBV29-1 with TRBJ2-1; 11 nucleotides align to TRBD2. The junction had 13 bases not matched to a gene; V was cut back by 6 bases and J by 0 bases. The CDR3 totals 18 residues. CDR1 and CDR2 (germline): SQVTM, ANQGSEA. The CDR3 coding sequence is TGCAGCGTAAAAACCGGGACTAGCGGAGGGAGCTCCTACAATGAGCAGTTCTTC. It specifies CSVKTGTSGGSSYNEQFF.

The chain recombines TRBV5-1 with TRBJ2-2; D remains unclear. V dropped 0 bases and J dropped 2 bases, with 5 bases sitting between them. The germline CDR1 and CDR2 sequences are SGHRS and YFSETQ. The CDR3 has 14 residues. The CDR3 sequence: CASSLDRNTGELFF. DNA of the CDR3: TGCGCCAGCAGCTTGGACAGAAACACCGGGGAGCTGTTTTTT.

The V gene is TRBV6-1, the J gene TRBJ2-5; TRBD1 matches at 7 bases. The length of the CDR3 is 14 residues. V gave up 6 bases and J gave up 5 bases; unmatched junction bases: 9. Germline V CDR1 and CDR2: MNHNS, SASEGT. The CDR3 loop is CASSLPGGEETQYF. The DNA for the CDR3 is TGTGCCAGCAGCCTCCCAGGGGGAGAGGAGACCCAGTACTTC.

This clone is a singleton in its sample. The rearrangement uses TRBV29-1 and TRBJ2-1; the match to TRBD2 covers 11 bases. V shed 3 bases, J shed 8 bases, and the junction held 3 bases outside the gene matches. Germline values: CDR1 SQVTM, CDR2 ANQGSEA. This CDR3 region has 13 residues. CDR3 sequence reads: CSVEGLAEDEQFF. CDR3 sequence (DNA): TGCAGCGTTGAGGGACTAGCGGAGGATGAGCAGTTCTTC.

CDR3 region: CASSPRQGHQETQYF. The CDR3 DNA reads as TGCGCCAGCAGCCCACGACAGGGGCACCAAGAGACCCAGTACTTC. The chain employs TRBV4-1 and TRBJ2-5, with 8 bases aligning to TRBD1. Per the germline V gene, CDR1 is MGHRA and CDR2 is YSYEKL. There are 15 residues in the CDR3. V shed 4 bases and J 0 bases; nucleotides not matched to a gene: 4.

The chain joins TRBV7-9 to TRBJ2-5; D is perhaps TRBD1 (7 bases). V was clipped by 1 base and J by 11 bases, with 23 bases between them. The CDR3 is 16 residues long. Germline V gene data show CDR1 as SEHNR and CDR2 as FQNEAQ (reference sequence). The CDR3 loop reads CASSLGSHSSQGGQYF. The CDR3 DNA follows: TGTGCCAGCAGCTTAGGTTCCCACAGTTCCCAGGGGGGTCAGTACTTC.

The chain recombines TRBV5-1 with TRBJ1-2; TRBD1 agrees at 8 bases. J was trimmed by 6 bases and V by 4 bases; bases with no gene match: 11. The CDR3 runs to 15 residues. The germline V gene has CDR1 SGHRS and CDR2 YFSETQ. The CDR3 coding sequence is TGCGCCAGCAGCAGGACAGGGATATCTTCGGATGGCTACACCTTC. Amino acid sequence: CASSRTGISSDGYTF.

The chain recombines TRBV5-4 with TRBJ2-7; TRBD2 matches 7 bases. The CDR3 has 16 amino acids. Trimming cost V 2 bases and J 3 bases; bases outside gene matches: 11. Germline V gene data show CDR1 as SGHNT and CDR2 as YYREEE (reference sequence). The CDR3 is CASSFQGRGAYYEQYF. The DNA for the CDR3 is TGTGCCAGCAGCTTCCAAGGGAGGGGTGCGTACTACGAGCAGTACTTC.